The 27 T cell receptor beta chains listed next were all sequenced from one sample in a study of T cell responses to AZD1222 COVID-19 vaccine. Produced via immunoSEQ multiplex PCR; TCRdb's table is partial and in-frame only. The data hold around 63,000 clones, with 85% observed a single time. The source material was peripheral blood, sampled on day 0 of AZD1222 vaccination. The source is an adult in good health.

The genes are TRBV25-1 and TRBJ2-1; tentatively, D is TRBD1 or TRBD2 (5 bases each). Germline CDR1 is MGHDK and CDR2 is SYGVNS. This CDR3 comprises 15 residues. V was clipped by 9 bases and J by 2 bases, with 17 bases between them. CDR3 loop: CASSRGRGTYNEQFF. The DNA of the CDR3 is TGTGCCAGTTCCCGGGGCCGGGGCACCTACAATGAGCAGTTCTTC.

The genes are TRBV24-1 and TRBJ2-3; the D gene is possibly TRBD1 (5 bases). CDR3 length: 16 residues. Deletions cut 4 bases from V and 6 bases from J, with 19 bases between. Germline V gene data show CDR1 as KGHDR and CDR2 as SFDVKD. The CDR3 sequence is CATSDPTGLERDTQYF. In DNA, the CDR3 is TGTGCCACCAGTGACCCTACAGGCTTGGAAAGGGATACGCAGTATTTT.

The chain employs TRBV11-2 and TRBJ2-1; no clear D. The CDR3 has 15 amino acids. V was cut by 5 bases and J by 6 bases, with 17 bases left in between. CDR1 is SGHAT and CDR2 is FQNNGV in the germline V gene. In nucleotides, the CDR3 is TGTGCCAGCAGCCCCAGACTTGGGGTTAGCAATGAGCAGTTCTTC. Its protein is CASSPRLGVSNEQFF.

V usage is TRBV7-3 and J usage is TRBJ2-5; D gene uncertain. The germline V gene has CDR1 SGHTA and CDR2 FQGTGA. The CDR3 extends over 13 amino acids. V lost 1 base to trimming and J lost 1 base, with 4 bases between them. The CDR3 region has the DNA TGTGCCAGCAGCTTAAACAGCCAAGAGACCCAGTACTTC. This translates into CASSLNSQETQYF.

For this clone: A much larger clone lies one base from this, so it may be a read error. Other DNA variants within this sample encode the same CDR3. CDR3 amino acids: CASSTLTGGSGNQPQHF. The CDR3 DNA reads TGTGCCAGTAGTACATTAACAGGGGGCTCGGGCAATCAGCCCCAGCATTTT. The chain is built from TRBV19 and TRBJ1-5; 9 bases line up with TRBD1. CDR1 is LNHDA, CDR2 SQIVND, per germline (reference sequence). This CDR3 is 17 amino acids long. V was pared by 4 bases and J by 2 bases, with 9 bases of the junction left unmatched.

The chain employs TRBV13 and TRBJ1-2; D not resolved. From germline, CDR1 is PRHDT and CDR2 FYEKMQ (reference sequence). Trimming left V 5 bases short and J 2 bases short, with 6 bases between. This CDR3 has 12 amino acids. CDR3: CASSPRNYGYTF. The CDR3 nucleotides read TGTGCCAGCAGCCCCAGGAACTATGGCTACACCTTC.

The CDR3 spells CASSSPRGPETQYF. DNA for the CDR3: TGTGCCAGCAGTTCCCCCAGGGGCCCAGAGACCCAGTACTTC. This chain uses TRBV28 with TRBJ2-5, with TRBD1 as a possible D gene (6 bases). Germline assignment: CDR1 MDHEN and CDR2 SYDVKM. The CDR3 has 14 residues. V was pared by 4 bases and J by 4 bases, with 13 bases between. Complete variable domain (other parts from reference TRBV28 and TRBJ2-5): DVKVTQSSRYLVKRTGEKVFLECVQDMDHENMFWYRQDPGLGLRLIYFSYDVKMKEKGDIPEGYSVSREKKERFSLILESASTNQTSMYLCASSSPRGPETQYFGPGTRLLVL.

This clone has a single count. The genes are TRBV19 and TRBJ2-2, with D possibly matching TRBD1 (6 bases). The CDR3 runs to 15 residues. V lost 4 bases and J lost 0, with 9 bases in between. Germline CDR1 reads LNHDA; CDR2 reads SQIVND (reference sequence). This CDR3 reads CASSNRASNTGELFF. The CDR3 region has the DNA TGTGCCAGTAGTAACAGGGCATCGAACACCGGGGAGCTGTTTTTT.

In this sample, this clone turned up once. The V call is TRBV12-3 or TRBV12-4, the J call TRBJ1-5; no clear D. The V end lost 7 bases, the J end lost 6 bases, and 13 bases lay between the germline ends. The CDR3 has 13 amino acids. Here the CDR3 reads CASTRREGQPQHF. CDR3 nucleotides: TGTGCCAGCACTAGGCGGGAGGGTCAGCCCCAGCATTTT.

This chain connects TRBV6-2 or TRBV6-3 to TRBJ2-5; 7 bases are a match to TRBD1. CDR3 length equals 16 residues. Germline V gene sequence: CDR1 MNHEY, CDR2 SVGEGT. Trimming removed 0 bases from V and 9 bases from J; junction bases left unmatched: 13. CDR3 loop: CASSYSLGTALEAQYF. CDR3 DNA sequence: TGTGCCAGCAGTTACTCGTTGGGGACAGCTCTTGAGGCCCAGTACTTC.

The chain uses TRBV9 and TRBJ2-1; 11 bases agree with TRBD1. The V gene's germline CDR1 is SGDLS and CDR2 YYNGEE. V dropped 0 bases and J dropped 6; count of bases not matched to a gene: 8. CDR3 size: 17 residues. The CDR3 loop reads CASSVDPVGTGGNEQFF. CDR3 nucleotides: TGTGCCAGCAGCGTAGACCCTGTTGGGACAGGGGGCAATGAGCAGTTCTTC.

V is TRBV18 and J is TRBJ1-1, with a possible D match to TRBD1 (6 bases). Trimming removed 1 base from V and 7 bases from J, with 10 bases in between. This CDR3 has 13 residues. Germline CDR1 is KGHSH and CDR2 is LQKENI. CDR3 amino acids: CASSPLGQREAFF. CDR3 DNA sequence: TGTGCCAGCTCACCACTCGGACAGCGTGAAGCTTTCTTT.

This sequence joins TRBV6-5 and TRBJ1-1, with no clear D. V lost 1 base and J lost 2, with 8 bases in between. Germline V gives CDR1 MNHEY, CDR2 SVGAGI. This CDR3 comprises 14 residues. The CDR3 protein is CASSYLGGNTEAFF. The CDR3, as DNA: TGTGCCAGCAGTTACTTAGGCGGAAACACTGAAGCTTTCTTT.

The chain uses TRBV6-4 and TRBJ1-2; 8 bases fit TRBD1. V shed 4 bases and J 4 bases; nucleotides not matched to a gene: 2. Germline V CDR1 and CDR2: MRHNA, SNTAGT. The CDR3 is made up of 13 amino acids. The DNA of the CDR3 is TGTGCCAGCAGTGGTGGGACAGGCTATGGCTACACCTTC. It is translated as CASSGGTGYGYTF.

The V and J genes are TRBV10-3 and TRBJ2-3, with D perhaps TRBD2 (6 bases). Trimming left V 8 bases short and J 3 bases short, with 12 bases between. The germline CDR1 and CDR2 sequences are ENHRY and SYGVKD. This CDR3 has 13 residues. The CDR3 sequence: CAIGGEGTDTQYF. The CDR3 DNA sequence: TGTGCCATCGGCGGGGAAGGAACAGATACGCAGTATTTT.

This chain uses TRBV6-5 with TRBJ2-7; no reliable D call. The CDR3 spans 13 residues. Germline CDR1 MNHEY, CDR2 SVGAGI. The V end was cut by 5 bases, the J end by 4 bases, with 12 bases between. The CDR3 sequence is CASSRPESYEQYF. CDR3 nucleotide sequence: TGTGCCAGCAGTCGGCCGGAGTCGTACGAGCAGTACTTC.

CDR3 in amino acids: CASALSPRGGGASPDTQYF. The CDR3 nucleotides are TGTGCCAGCGCTCTTTCCCCCCGAGGCGGGGGGGCCTCGCCAGATACGCAGTATTTT. This chain connects TRBV18 to TRBJ2-3, with TRBD2 matching over 9 bases. V lost 8 bases, J lost 4 bases, and 22 bases stayed unmatched. CDR3 length: 19 amino acids. CDR1 KGHSH and CDR2 LQKENI come from the germline V gene.

J is TRBJ1-4 and V is TRBV2; TRBD1 matches at 7 bases. CDR1 SNHLY and CDR2 FYNNEI come from the germline V gene. CDR3 length: 17 amino acids. The J segment lost 6 bases and the V segment lost 8 bases, leaving 18 bases of the junction unmatched. CDR3 residues: CASHLGTNRGEYEKLFF. The CDR3 DNA is TGTGCCAGCCATTTGGGAACTAACAGGGGTGAATATGAAAAACTGTTTTTT.

The chain combines TRBV13 with TRBJ1-5; D possibly corresponds to TRBD1 (5 bases). The CDR3 is 14 amino acids. Trimming cost V 5 bases and J 2 bases, with 10 bases left between them. CDR1 PRHDT and CDR2 FYEKMQ come from the germline V gene (reference sequence). Here the CDR3 DNA reads TGTGCCAGCAGCCGAGGGACGGGCAATCAGCCCCAGCATTTT. It is translated as CASSRGTGNQPQHF.

This clone was found many times. This chain joins TRBV19 and TRBJ1-6; D not resolved. Trimming took 5 bases from V and 5 from J, leaving 7 bases between them. The CDR3 covers 13 residues. Per the germline V gene, CDR1 is LNHDA and CDR2 is SQIVND (reference sequence). The CDR3 nucleotides are TGTGCCAGTAGTCAAGTTGATAATTCACCCCTCCACTTT. Translation: CASSQVDNSPLHF.

CDR3 DNA: TGTGCCAGCAGTTACTTCGGACAGGGGGCCCAGCCCCAGCATTTT. The encoded protein is CASSYFGQGAQPQHF. This rearrangement joins TRBV6-6 to TRBJ1-5; 11 bases agree with TRBD1. This CDR3 is built from 15 residues. The germline CDR1 and CDR2 sequences are MNHNY and SVGAGI (reference sequence). V shed 1 base, J shed 7 bases, and the junction held 3 bases outside the gene matches.

The J gene is TRBJ2-5, the V gene TRBV18; D ambiguous. The length of the CDR3 is 11 residues. Trimming pared 3 bases from V and 1 base from J, leaving 0 bases between. The germline V gene has CDR1 KGHSH and CDR2 LQKENI. The CDR3 reads CASSPQETQYF. The CDR3 DNA reads as TGTGCCAGCTCACCCCAAGAGACCCAGTACTTC.

J is TRBJ1-3 and V is TRBV5-6; no definite D call. The CDR3 length is 16 residues. CDR1 is SGHDT, CDR2 YYEEEE, per germline. V shed 4 bases and J shed 0 bases, with 14 bases lying between them. The CDR3 nucleotides read TGTGCCAGCAGCGCCCGAGGACGAAGCTCTGGAAACACCATATATTTT. As protein: CASSARGRSSGNTIYF.

The chain joins TRBV7-2 to TRBJ1-5; D gene uncertain. The CDR3 sequence is 15 residues long. Trimming removed 1 base from V and 3 bases from J, with 10 bases in between. CDR1 SGHTA and CDR2 FQGNSA come from the germline V gene. The CDR3 nucleotides read TGTGCCAGCAGCTTAGGTTCGACCTCCAATCAGCCCCAGCATTTT. Translated: CASSLGSTSNQPQHF.

This clone has just one count. The V gene is TRBV9, the J gene TRBJ2-2, with D perhaps matching TRBD2 (6 bases). V gave up 2 bases and J gave up 4 bases, with 15 bases separating them. The germline CDR1 and CDR2 sequences are SGDLS and YYNGEE. CDR3 length equals 16 residues. Here the CDR3 reads CASSVTTSRITGELFF. CDR3 coding DNA: TGTGCCAGCAGCGTGACGACTAGTCGGATCACCGGGGAGCTGTTTTTT. Full variable domain (missing parts from reference TRBV9 and TRBJ2-2): DSGVTQTPKHLITATGQRVTLRCSPRSGDLSVYWYQQSLDQGLQFLIQYYNGEERAKGNILERFSAQQFPDLHSELNLSSLELGDSALYFCASSVTTSRITGELFFGEGSRLTVL.

V is TRBV3-1 (or the pseudogene TRBV3-2) and J is TRBJ1-4; the D is unclear. V shed 0 bases and J shed 8 bases, with 13 bases lying between them. The CDR3 spans 15 residues. Germline CDR1 is LGHDT and CDR2 is YNNKEL (reference sequence). CDR3 coding DNA: TGTGCCAGCAGCCAAGATGTGGTTACGGGGGAAAAACTGTTTTTT. Translating it yields CASSQDVVTGEKLFF.

The CDR3 bases are TGTGCCAGCAGCTTTACAGGGATGGTGGGTGAAAAACTGTTTTTT. Its translation is CASSFTGMVGEKLFF. The chain uses TRBV11-2 and TRBJ1-4; maybe TRBD1 (6 bases). Trimming left V 3 bases short and J 7 bases short, with 15 bases between. The germline V gene has CDR1 SGHAT and CDR2 FQNNGV. The CDR3 sequence is 15 residues long.